Below, 27 T cell receptor beta chains from the same sample are listed, as sequenced in a study of T-cell reconstitution after alpha-beta-depleted transplantation in children. Unique molecular identifiers were built into the TCRbeta library. TCRdb reprocessed the PCR reads via MiXCR and lists one record per CDR3 protein. The data show about 980,000 distinct CDR3 sequences, around 30% seen once. The sample in question was PBMCs, mostly from graft donor cells, obtained 360 days after TCRalphabeta/CD19-depleted stem cell transplant. Every receptor here comes from a boy less than two years old who had a stem cell transplant for SCID, so the T cells may come from the graft donor.

This clonotype showed up many times. The genes are TRBV6-1 and TRBJ2-5, with D possibly being TRBD2 (6 bases). Germline loops: CDR1 MNHNS, CDR2 SASEGT. This CDR3 has 13 residues. V was cut by 5 bases and J by 5 bases, with 12 bases left in between. The CDR3: CASSKRVWETQYF. The CDR3 nucleotides read TGTGCCAGCAGTAAGCGGGTGTGGGAGACCCAGTACTTC.

The J gene is TRBJ2-1, the V gene TRBV15; the D gene is possibly TRBD2 (6 bases). The germline gives CDR1 LNHNV, CDR2 YYDKDF (reference sequence). This CDR3 region has 15 residues. V shed 0 bases and J shed 7 bases, with 13 bases lying between them. Here the CDR3 DNA reads TGTGCCACCAGCAGAGATGGGAATGGGGGGAATGAGCAGTTCTTC. It is translated as CATSRDGNGGNEQFF.

The count of this clonotype is one. The rearrangement uses TRBV5-1 and TRBJ2-1; a possible D gene is TRBD2 (6 bases). The CDR3 is 17 residues long. V dropped 3 bases and J dropped 1 base, with 17 bases sitting between them. Per germline, CDR1 SGHRS and CDR2 YFSETQ. The CDR3 DNA is TGCGCCAGCAGCTCCACCTTGGGGGAGGAATCCTACAATGAGCAGTTCTTC. Its translation: CASSSTLGEESYNEQFF.

This clonotype occurred a few times. The V gene is TRBV9, the J gene TRBJ2-1, with 8 bases identical to TRBD1. Germline CDR1 reads SGDLS; CDR2 reads YYNGEE. This CDR3 is built from 13 residues. The V and J ends lost 2 bases and 6 bases, in that order; junction bases with no gene match: 1. This CDR3 reads CASSVGQVNEQFF. CDR3 sequence (DNA): TGTGCCAGCAGCGTGGGACAGGTCAATGAGCAGTTCTTC.

The CDR3 DNA reads as TGCGCCAGCAGCCCCACAACCTTCGGGACAGATACGCAGTATTTT. Translated: CASSPTTFGTDTQYF. This chain links TRBV5-1 with TRBJ2-3; the D is unclear. CDR3 size: 15 residues. The germline V gene encodes CDR1 SGHRS and CDR2 YFSETQ. Trimming removed 4 bases at V and 3 bases at J, with 15 bases between.

This clonotype came up a few times. The chain recombines TRBV9 with TRBJ2-3; no clear D. This CDR3 is 14 amino acids long. V was pared by 0 bases and J by 4 bases, with 9 bases between. From germline, CDR1 is SGDLS and CDR2 YYNGEE. CDR3 protein: CASSVAAVADTQYF. CDR3 sequence (DNA): TGTGCCAGCAGCGTAGCGGCGGTGGCAGATACGCAGTATTTT.

This clonotype was detected only a few times. The chain carries TRBV20-1 and TRBJ1-5, with D perhaps matching TRBD1 (5 bases). The CDR3 length is 13 residues. Per the germline V gene, CDR1 is DFQATT and CDR2 is SNEGSKA (reference sequence). Trimming took off 5 bases at V and 1 base at J, with 9 bases between the two ends. As DNA, the CDR3 is TGCAGTGCTCTGGGACGCAGCAATCAGCCCCAGCATTTT. It translates to CSALGRSNQPQHF.

This chain uses TRBV2 with TRBJ1-3; no clear D gene. This CDR3 region has 13 residues. The V end lost 8 bases, the J end lost 4 bases, and 12 bases lay between the germline ends. Germline lookup yields CDR1 SNHLY and CDR2 FYNNEI. DNA for the CDR3: TGTGCCAGCGTAGGTTTACCGGGAAACACCATATATTTT. Protein product: CASVGLPGNTIYF.

This rearrangement joins TRBV12-3 or TRBV12-4 to TRBJ2-5; D not certain. The CDR3 totals 17 residues. Trimming stripped 1 base from V and 1 base from J, with 16 bases between. The CDR3 nucleotides read TGTGCCAGCAGTTTAGGCCCCCATCTTACCTCCCAAGAGACCCAGTACTTC. Its protein is CASSLGPHLTSQETQYF.

The V gene is TRBV30, the J gene TRBJ2-7; D not resolved. The V end was cut by 5 bases, the J end by 3 bases, with 8 bases between. The CDR3 runs to 11 residues. Per germline, CDR1 GTSNPN and CDR2 SVGIG (reference sequence). The chain's CDR3 is CAWASVYEQYF. CDR3 in DNA: TGTGCCTGGGCTAGTGTCTACGAGCAGTACTTC.

In regard to this clonotype: This sequence may be a read error, since a much larger clone differs from it by one base. The chain recombines TRBV7-2 with TRBJ1-5, with no clear D. The CDR3 has 14 residues. V lost 1 base and J lost 2, with 6 bases in between. Germline CDR1 reads SGHTA; CDR2 reads FQGNSA. The CDR3 here is CASSLGSRNQPQHF. The CDR3, as DNA: TGTGCCAGCAGCTTAGGGTCACGCAATCAGCCCCAGCATTTT.

V and J are TRBV30 and TRBJ2-6; D is uncertain. The ends were cut back, 2 bases at V and 0 bases at J, with 11 bases in the middle. CDR3 length equals 16 residues. Per the germline V gene, CDR1 is GTSNPN and CDR2 is SVGIG (reference sequence). In nucleotides, the CDR3 is TGTGCCTGGAGTAAGCAGTCACTCTCTGGGGCCAACGTCCTGACTTTC. Translating gives CAWSKQSLSGANVLTF.

The chain employs TRBV28 and TRBJ1-2; 7 nucleotides agree with TRBD1. The CDR3 consists of 13 residues. Germline loops: CDR1 MDHEN, CDR2 SYDVKM. V was clipped by 8 bases and J by 3 bases; unmatched bases: 6. The CDR3 DNA reads as TGTGCCAGCTCCCGGCAGGGGGACTATGGCTACACCTTC. The encoded protein is CASSRQGDYGYTF.

This clonotype was seen a few times. The J gene is TRBJ1-2, the V gene TRBV12-3 or TRBV12-4; D unresolved. V was clipped by 6 bases and J by 2 bases, with 16 bases between them. The CDR3 has 15 amino acids. CDR3 region: CASRPINRKNYGYTF. CDR3 nucleotide sequence: TGTGCCAGCAGACCAATCAATAGAAAAAACTATGGCTACACCTTC.

A word on this clonotype: This may be a read error: a much more frequent sequence differs by one nucleotide. V is TRBV5-1 and J is TRBJ1-1, with 11 bases lining up with TRBD1. V gave up 3 bases and J gave up 1 base; unmatched junction bases: 2. The germline gives CDR1 SGHRS, CDR2 YFSETQ. This CDR3 is built from 15 residues. CDR3 region: CASSWTGGGNTEAFF. The CDR3 nucleotides read TGCGCCAGCAGCTGGACAGGGGGCGGGAACACTGAAGCTTTCTTT.

This clonotype was found a few times. This sequence joins TRBV3-1 and TRBJ2-5, with TRBD2 matching 9 bases. Per germline, CDR1 LGHDT and CDR2 YNNKEL (reference sequence). CDR3 length: 19 amino acids. Trimming took 0 bases from V and 4 from J; bases not matched to a gene: 15. CDR3 region: CASSQEDPPLAGDLETQYF. The CDR3 DNA is TGTGCCAGCAGCCAAGAGGATCCCCCCTTAGCGGGGGACTTAGAGACCCAGTACTTC.

The rearrangement links TRBV6-5 to TRBJ2-7; weak D call: TRBD2 (5 bases). Germline assignment: CDR1 MNHEY and CDR2 SVGAGI. V dropped 1 base and J dropped 7 bases, with 14 bases sitting between them. The CDR3 consists of 14 residues. CDR3 DNA: TGTGCCAGCAGTTACTTTTCGGACTCACGGGAGCAGTACTTC. Encoded protein: CASSYFSDSREQYF.

This clonotype was detected a few times. V gene TRBV27 combines with J gene TRBJ1-2; TRBD1 is a possible D gene (6 bases). The CDR3 covers 15 residues. Trimming shortened V by 5 bases and J by 3 bases, and 16 bases separated the two germline ends. Per germline, CDR1 MNHEY and CDR2 SMNVEV (reference sequence). In DNA, the CDR3 is TGTGCCAGCAGTCCCACCGGACAGCGGTACTATGGCTACACCTTC. Amino acid sequence: CASSPTGQRYYGYTF.

The chain recombines TRBV2 with TRBJ1-1, with unresolved D. CDR3 size: 14 residues. Per germline, CDR1 SNHLY and CDR2 FYNNEI. Between the trimmed V and J ends, which lost 5 bases and 5 bases, there was a span of 15 bases. The CDR3, as DNA: TGTGCCAGCAGTTGGGCGACTCTGGGGACTGAAGCTTTCTTT. Amino acid sequence: CASSWATLGTEAFF.

Here the CDR3 DNA reads TGTGCCAGCTCCCCCGGACTTATCGAAGAGACCCAGTACTTC. It encodes CASSPGLIEETQYF. This chain connects TRBV18 to TRBJ2-5, with D maybe TRBD2 (5 bases). The CDR3 has 14 amino acids. CDR1 is KGHSH, CDR2 LQKENI, per germline. V gave up 6 bases and J gave up 3 bases, with 14 bases separating them.

V is TRBV20-1 and J is TRBJ1-6; D is uncertain. The germline V gene encodes CDR1 DFQATT and CDR2 SNEGSKA (reference sequence). The CDR3 consists of 10 residues. Trimming took 7 bases from V and 13 from J, leaving 11 bases between them. CDR3 loop: CSVKAVPLHF. The CDR3 DNA sequence: TGCAGTGTAAAGGCGGTCCCCCTCCACTTT.

The V call is TRBV7-9, the J call TRBJ2-2; either TRBD1 or TRBD2 may fit D (5 bases each). Looked up from germline, CDR1 is SEHNR and CDR2 is FQNEAQ (reference sequence). The CDR3 is 16 amino acids. V lost 5 bases and J 3 bases, leaving 16 bases between the germline ends. DNA of the CDR3: TGTGCCAGCAGCGTAGGCCGGGGCGACTACACCGGGGAGCTGTTTTTT. The encoded protein is CASSVGRGDYTGELFF.

This chain links TRBV28 with TRBJ2-3; D is undetermined. CDR3 size: 15 residues. Trimming stripped 0 bases from V and 2 bases from J, with 9 bases between. Germline V gene sequence: CDR1 MDHEN, CDR2 SYDVKM. DNA for the CDR3: TGTGCCAGCAGTTTATGGGGCGGAACCACAGATACGCAGTATTTT. Protein sequence: CASSLWGGTTDTQYF. The full variable domain, its missing parts supplied by reference TRBV28 and TRBJ2-3, is DVKVTQSSRYLVKRTGEKVFLECVQDMDHENMFWYRQDPGLGLRLIYFSYDVKMKEKGDIPEGYSVSREKKERFSLILESASTNQTSMYLCASSLWGGTTDTQYFGPGTRLTVL.

This rearrangement joins TRBV10-2 to TRBJ2-3; 7 nucleotides agree with TRBD2. The length of the CDR3 is 17 residues. Germline assignment: CDR1 WSHSY and CDR2 SAAADI. After removal of 3 bases from V and 0 bases from J, the junction contained 9 bases not matched to a gene. Here the CDR3 DNA reads TGCGCCAGCAGTGAAACAGGTAGCGGGTGGAGCACAGATACGCAGTATTTT. Translation: CASSETGSGWSTDTQYF.

The CDR3 loop reads CASSLMGGTQYF. The DNA of the CDR3 is TGTGCCAGCAGTCTCATGGGGGGAACCCAGTACTTC. The chain joins TRBV14 to TRBJ2-5; a weak D match, TRBD2 (6 bases). The germline V gene has CDR1 SGHDN and CDR2 FVKESK. Trimming left V 6 bases short and J 8 bases short, with 13 bases between. There are 12 residues in the CDR3.

The chain employs TRBV4-3 and TRBJ1-1, with 7 bases matching TRBD1. After removal of 3 bases from V and 1 base from J, the junction contained 2 bases not matched to a gene. Looked up from germline, CDR1 is LGHNA and CDR2 is YSLEER. This CDR3 is 14 amino acids long. The CDR3 region has the DNA TGCGCCAGCAGCCAGGGACAGAGGAACACTGAAGCTTTCTTT. This sequence encodes CASSQGQRNTEAFF.

About this clonotype itself: The final CDR3 position lacks the conserved phenylalanine or tryptophan, pointing to a likely read error. The gene calls are TRBV5-1 and TRBJ2-4; D is unresolved. Germline assignment: CDR1 SGHRS and CDR2 YFSETQ. The V and J ends lost 0 bases and 0 bases respectively, with 7 bases between them. The CDR3 is 15 amino acids. The CDR3 spells CASSLDRIAKNIQYY. In nucleotides, the CDR3 is TGCGCCAGCAGCTTGGACAGAATAGCCAAAAACATTCAGTACTAC.